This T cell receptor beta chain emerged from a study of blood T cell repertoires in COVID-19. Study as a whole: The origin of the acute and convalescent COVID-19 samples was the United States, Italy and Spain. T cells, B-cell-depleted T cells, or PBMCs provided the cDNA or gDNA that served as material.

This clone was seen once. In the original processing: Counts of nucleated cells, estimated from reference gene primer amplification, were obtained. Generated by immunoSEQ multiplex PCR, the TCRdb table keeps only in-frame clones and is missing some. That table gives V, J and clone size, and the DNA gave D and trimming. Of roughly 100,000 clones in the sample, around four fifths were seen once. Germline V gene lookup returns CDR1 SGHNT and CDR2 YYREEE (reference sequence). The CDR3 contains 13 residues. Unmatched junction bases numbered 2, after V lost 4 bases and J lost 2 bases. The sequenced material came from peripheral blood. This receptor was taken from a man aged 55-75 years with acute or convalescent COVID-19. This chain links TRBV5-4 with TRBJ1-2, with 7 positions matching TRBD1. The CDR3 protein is CASSRDSNYGYTF. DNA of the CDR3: TGTGCCAGCAGCCGGGACAGCAACTATGGCTACACCTTC.